Shown below are 11 T cell receptor beta chains from a single sample sequenced in a study of T cells after yellow fever vaccination. MiXCR was run by TCRdb on the 5' RACE reads, yielding one entry per CDR3 protein. Of 400,000 to 650,000 distinct CDR3 sequences listed, 20% to 25% are singletons. The source was PBMCs, collected 20 to 25 days after the first yellow fever vaccination. The receptors stem from a man younger than 30 who received the YFV17D yellow fever vaccine.

The sample holds a few counts of this clonotype. The chain uses TRBV7-2 and TRBJ2-7; 9 positions match TRBD1. The germline gives CDR1 SGHTA, CDR2 FQGNSA. The CDR3 has 16 residues. J lost 6 bases, V lost 2 bases, and 11 bases had no gene match. In nucleotides, the CDR3 is TGTGCCAGCAGCTTAAATACCGGGACAGGGCACGGCGAGCAGTACTTC. The encoded protein is CASSLNTGTGHGEQYF.

The J gene is TRBJ2-7, the V gene TRBV7-9; unclear D gene. The germline V and J ends were trimmed by 5 bases and 5 bases, with 10 bases remaining between them. From germline, CDR1 is SEHNR and CDR2 FQNEAQ (reference sequence). The CDR3 length is 12 residues. CDR3 loop: CASSPMFHEQYF. The DNA of the CDR3 is TGTGCCAGCAGCCCGATGTTCCACGAGCAGTACTTC. Looking up the rest from reference TRBV7-9 and TRBJ2-7 gives the full variable domain: DTGVSQNPRHKITKRGQNVTFRCDPISEHNRLYWYRQTLGQGPEFLTYFQNEAQLEKSRLLSDRFSAERPKGSFSTLEIQRTEQGDSAMYLCASSPMFHEQYFGPGTRLTVT.

This clonotype has ten or more counts. V gene TRBV5-1 combines with J gene TRBJ2-1; a weak D match, TRBD2 (6 bases). Germline CDR1 reads SGHRS; CDR2 reads YFSETQ. This CDR3 is built from 16 residues. Trimming pared 5 bases from V and 0 bases from J, leaving 15 bases between. The CDR3 sequence is CASRPPSASSYNEQFF. CDR3 nucleotides: TGCGCCAGCAGACCACCTAGCGCCAGCTCCTACAATGAGCAGTTCTTC. The whole variable domain, remainder taken from reference TRBV5-1 and TRBJ2-1, is KAGVTQTPRYLIKTRGQQVTLSCSPISGHRSVSWYQQTPGQGLQFLFEYFSETQRNKGNFPGRFSGRQFSNSRSEMNVSTLELGDSALYLCASRPPSASSYNEQFFGPGTRLTVL.

The V and J genes are TRBV6-5 and TRBJ2-5; a weak D match, TRBD2 (6 bases). V was shortened by 0 bases and J by 2 bases, with 16 bases between the two germline ends. Germline CDR1 is MNHEY and CDR2 is SVGAGI. The CDR3 extends over 17 amino acids. The DNA of the CDR3 is TGTGCCAGCAGTTACTCGCTGGGGGGACCGTCGCAAGAGACCCAGTACTTC. It codes for CASSYSLGGPSQETQYF.

The chain combines TRBV4-3 with TRBJ2-1, with D possibly called TRBD1 or TRBD2 (5 bases each). The ends were cut back, 0 bases at V and 4 bases at J, with 13 bases in the middle. CDR3 length equals 16 residues. Looked up from germline, CDR1 is LGHNA and CDR2 is YSLEER. CDR3 bases: TGCGCCAGCAGCCAAGAGGGGCCGGGACCTTACAATGAGCAGTTCTTC. Protein sequence: CASSQEGPGPYNEQFF.

The chain links TRBV6-5 to TRBJ2-1, with no clear D. Germline CDR1 and CDR2: MNHEY and SVGAGI. Between the trimmed V and J ends, which lost 2 bases and 5 bases, there was a span of 10 bases. The CDR3 runs to 14 residues. The CDR3 bases are TGTGCCAGCAGTTACCGAGACGTCAACAATGAGCAGTTCTTC. As protein: CASSYRDVNNEQFF.

This rearrangement joins TRBV29-1 to TRBJ2-1; no definite D call. Per germline, CDR1 SQVTM and CDR2 ANQGSEA. This CDR3 has 10 amino acids. Trimming removed 3 bases from V and 10 bases from J, with 7 bases in between. DNA for the CDR3: TGCAGCGTTGATTCGTACGAGCAGTTCTTC. Amino acid sequence: CSVDSYEQFF.

The sample holds a few counts of this clonotype. The chain joins TRBV5-4 to TRBJ2-3, with D unclear. Germline V lookup: CDR1 SGHNT, CDR2 YYREEE (reference sequence). The CDR3 is 14 residues long. V was cut by 1 base and J by 4 bases, with 10 bases left in between. Here the CDR3 DNA reads TGTGCCAGCAGCTTGCGTCTAGTAGCAGATACGCAGTATTTT. As protein: CASSLRLVADTQYF.

This chain connects TRBV29-1 to TRBJ1-2; TRBD1 matches at 7 bases. J was trimmed by 7 bases and V by 1 base; bases with no gene match: 12. Per germline, CDR1 SQVTM and CDR2 ANQGSEA. The CDR3 consists of 15 residues. In DNA, the CDR3 is TGCAGCGTTGAAGGCGGGCGAGGGGGCCCCGGTGGCTACACCTTC. It translates to CSVEGGRGGPGGYTF.

This clonotype has ten or more counts. The rearrangement uses TRBV4-3 and TRBJ2-3; 10 bases align to TRBD2. Germline CDR1 reads LGHNA; CDR2 reads YSLEER. The CDR3 is made up of 19 amino acids. V lost 0 bases and J lost 1; bases outside the gene matches: 10. This CDR3 reads CASSQEQRGGRFGTDTQYF. The CDR3 DNA reads as TGCGCCAGCAGCCAAGAACAGCGGGGGGGCCGGTTTGGCACAGATACGCAGTATTTT.

Written as DNA, the CDR3 is TGTGCCAGCAGCCAAGGACAGGGAAGTCTCTCTGGGGCCAACGTCCTGACTTTC. The encoded protein is CASSQGQGSLSGANVLTF. The V call is TRBV13, the J call TRBJ2-6; 8 nucleotides agree with TRBD1. V lost 5 bases to trimming and J lost 0 bases; unmatched junction nucleotides: 9. Germline V gene sequence: CDR1 PRHDT, CDR2 FYEKMQ (reference sequence). This CDR3 is 18 amino acids long. The variable domain in full, completed from reference TRBV13 and TRBJ2-6, reads AAGVIQSPRHLIKEKRETATLKCYPIPRHDTVYWYQQGPGQDPQFLISFYEKMQSDKGSIPDRFSAQQFSDYHSELNMSSLELGDSALYFCASSQGQGSLSGANVLTFGAGSRLTVL.